A single sample gave rise to the 8 T cell receptor beta chains below, sequenced in a study of CD8+ T cells in alopecia areata. cDNA prepared by RNA extraction and subsequent reverse transcription served as the template for sequencing. Generated by immunoSEQ multiplex PCR, the TCRdb table keeps only in-frame clones and is missing some. Of 110,000 or so clones listed, about two fifths were seen once; the top ten hold 3.1%. Sequencing was carried out using CD4+ T cells sorted from blood. These receptors were taken from a human donor with alopecia areata.

Only a few counts were recorded for this clone. CDR3 bases: TGCAGCGCTCTGGGGCCCGGGACCCAGTACTTC. Protein product: CSALGPGTQYF. This chain links TRBV29-1 with TRBJ2-5, with D maybe TRBD1 (5 bases). This CDR3 has 11 residues. V was trimmed by 7 bases and J by 7 bases, leaving 13 bases between them. CDR1 and CDR2 (germline): SQVTM, ANQGSEA. The entire variable domain, with the rest obtained from reference TRBV29-1 and TRBJ2-5, is as follows: SAVISQKPSRDICQRGTSLTIQCQVDSQVTMMFWYRQQPGQSLTLIATANQGSEATYESGFVIDKFPISRPNLTFSTLTVSNMSPEDSSIYLCSALGPGTQYFGPGTRLLVL.

The table lists this clone with a few counts. This same CDR3 is encoded by further DNA sequences in the sample. The chain couples TRBV29-1 to TRBJ1-1, with TRBD1 identical over 8 bases. The CDR3 loop spans 12 amino acids. The germline gives CDR1 SQVTM, CDR2 ANQGSEA. V trimming: 6 bases; J trimming: 1 base; junction bases outside the gene matches: 1. CDR3 sequence (DNA): TGCAGCGTAGGACAGGGGAACACTGAAGCTTTCTTT. Translation gives CSVGQGNTEAFF.

CDR3 loop: CASSLFEIDTQYF. The CDR3 bases are TGCGCCAGCAGCTTGTTCGAGATAGATACGCAGTATTTT. This chain links TRBV5-1 with TRBJ2-3; D remains ambiguous. Trimming removed 1 base from V and 5 bases from J, with 8 bases in between. This CDR3 is built from 13 residues. From germline, CDR1 is SGHRS and CDR2 YFSETQ.

This clone was counted between two and nine times. The chain has TRBV9 and TRBJ1-1; TRBD1 is a possible D gene (5 bases). CDR1 is SGDLS and CDR2 is YYNGEE in the germline V gene. V was pared by 0 bases and J by 0 bases, with 9 bases between. The CDR3 extends over 15 amino acids. The DNA of the CDR3 is TGTGCCAGCAGCGTAGTCATGGACATGAACACTGAAGCTTTCTTT. Translated, it gives CASSVVMDMNTEAFF.

This clone has a handful of counts. The chain employs TRBV18 and TRBJ2-7; a possible D gene is TRBD2 (7 bases). V lost 0 bases and J 4 bases, leaving 16 bases between the germline ends. The germline gives CDR1 KGHSH, CDR2 LQKENI. CDR3 length: 16 amino acids. CDR3 coding DNA: TGTGCCAGCTCACCACCGGGGGGGCGCATGAAATACGAGCAGTACTTC. This codes for CASSPPGGRMKYEQYF. Full variable domain (remainder filled in from reference TRBV18 and TRBJ2-7): NAGVMQNPRHLVRRRGQEARLRCSPMKGHSHVYWYRQLPEEGLKFMVYLQKENIIDESGMPKERFSAEFPKEGPSILRIQQVVRGDSAAYFCASSPPGGRMKYEQYFGPGTRLTVT.

A few counts support this clone. V gene TRBV6-6 combines with J gene TRBJ1-4, with unresolved D. Germline-derived CDR1 and CDR2 are MNHNY and SVGAGI (reference sequence). Between the trimmed V and J ends, which lost 6 bases and 6 bases, there was a span of 14 bases. The length of the CDR3 is 14 residues. CDR3 loop: CASRRSMRDEKLFF. The CDR3 nucleotides read TGTGCCAGCAGGAGGAGTATGAGGGATGAAAAACTGTTTTTT.

The CDR3 DNA reads TGTGCCTGGAGTGAGGGCCGGGGGAACACTGAAGCTTTCTTT. This encodes CAWSEGRGNTEAFF. The gene calls are TRBV30 and TRBJ1-1; D gene ambiguous. There are 14 residues in the CDR3. The germline V and J ends were trimmed by 1 base and 1 base, with 10 bases remaining between them. Germline assignment: CDR1 GTSNPN and CDR2 SVGIG (reference sequence). Filled out from reference TRBV30 and TRBJ1-1, the complete variable domain reads SQTIHQWPATLVQPVGSPLSLECTVEGTSNPNLYWYRQAAGRGLQLLFYSVGIGQISSEVPQNLSASRPQDRQFILSSKKLLLSDSGFYLCAWSEGRGNTEAFFGQGTRLTVV.

J is TRBJ2-7 and V is TRBV29-1, with D unclear. The CDR3 loop spans 12 amino acids. From germline, CDR1 is SQVTM and CDR2 ANQGSEA. V lost 5 bases to trimming and J lost 4 bases, with 12 bases between them. The CDR3 DNA sequence: TGCAGCGTTCAGCCAGACAAATACGAGCAGTACTTC. Residues: CSVQPDKYEQYF.